These 28 T cell receptor beta chains originate from one sample sequenced in a study of T-cell memory formation after mild COVID-19. TCRdb re-derived calls from the 5' RACE reads in MiXCR, one entry per CDR3 protein. Of approximately 99,000 distinct CDR3 sequences listed, 15% to 20% are singletons. The sequenced material came from PBMCs or a T cell subset sorted from them (not recorded which). The receptors were sampled from a man in his late teens or twenties who had mild COVID-19 (a few samples of this study predate the infection). Cell type and time point are not known.

This clonotype turned up a few times. J is TRBJ2-1 and V is TRBV4-2, with 12 bases lining up with TRBD2. The CDR3 loop spans 17 amino acids. The germline gives CDR1 LGHNA, CDR2 YNFKEQ. The V segment lost 1 base and the J segment 0 bases; nucleotides outside the gene matches: 1. The DNA for the CDR3 is TGTGCCAGCAGCCAAGCGACTAGCGGGAGCTCCTACAATGAGCAGTTCTTC. Translation gives CASSQATSGSSYNEQFF.

Notes on this clonotype: A much larger clone differs from this one at a single base, so this may be a read error. The chain links TRBV6-6 to TRBJ1-1; no firm D call. The CDR3 covers 11 residues. Germline lookup yields CDR1 MNHNY and CDR2 SVGAGI (reference sequence). Trimming pared 6 bases from V and 1 base from J, leaving 3 bases between. In nucleotides, the CDR3 is TGTGCCAGCAGGAAGAACACTGAAGCTTTCTTT. This translates into CASRKNTEAFF.

In this sample, this clonotype turned up many times. The chain combines TRBV7-2 with TRBJ2-1, with D possibly TRBD2 on 5 matching bases. The V end lost 4 bases, the J end lost 6 bases, and 7 bases lay between the germline ends. The CDR3 covers 12 residues. Germline V gene sequence: CDR1 SGHTA, CDR2 FQGNSA. The CDR3 nucleotides are TGTGCCAGCAGCTCACGGGGCAATGAGCAGTTCTTC. Amino acid sequence: CASSSRGNEQFF.

This clonotype was counted between two and nine times. CDR3 in amino acids: CASSLQGAATNEKLFF. Here the CDR3 DNA reads TGTGCCAGCAGCCTACAGGGGGCGGCCACTAATGAAAAACTGTTTTTT. The chain is built from TRBV4-2 and TRBJ1-4; 9 bases are a match to TRBD1. This CDR3 has 16 amino acids. The germline V gene has CDR1 LGHNA and CDR2 YNFKEQ. V shed 4 bases and J 2 bases; nucleotides not matched to a gene: 5.

V is TRBV2 and J is TRBJ1-2, with 10 bases fitting TRBD1. V trimming: 4 bases; J trimming: 4 bases; junction bases outside the gene matches: 6. CDR1 SNHLY and CDR2 FYNNEI come from the germline V gene. The CDR3 is 15 residues long. The CDR3 nucleotides read TGTGCCAGCAGTGCCCGGGACAGGGGAGTCTATGGCTACACCTTC. This sequence encodes CASSARDRGVYGYTF.

Many counts were recorded for this clonotype. The chain's CDR3 is CASSHARATLHF. CDR3 in DNA: TGTGCCAGCAGCCATGCCAGGGCTACCCTCCACTTT. V is TRBV6-2 or TRBV6-3 and J is TRBJ1-6, with a weak D call TRBD1 (5 bases). V lost 6 bases, J lost 14 bases, and 14 bases lay in between. Germline V gene lookup returns CDR1 MNHEY and CDR2 SVGEGT. The CDR3 extends over 12 amino acids.

This clonotype turned up a few times. CDR3 in DNA: TGTGCCAGCAGCCAAGCGTACGGGACAGGGGCCGGGACAGATACGCAGTATTTT. Encoded protein: CASSQAYGTGAGTDTQYF. This rearrangement joins TRBV4-2 to TRBJ2-3, with 10 bases aligning to TRBD1. The CDR3 contains 18 residues. Germline lookup yields CDR1 LGHNA and CDR2 YNFKEQ. V was pared by 1 base and J by 3 bases, with 10 bases of the junction left unmatched.

This clonotype has only a few counts. The chain joins TRBV7-2 to TRBJ2-3; the D is unclear. Trimming took 4 bases from V and 3 from J, leaving 8 bases between them. The length of the CDR3 is 13 residues. Germline lookup yields CDR1 SGHTA and CDR2 FQGNSA. The CDR3 loop is CASSSGPTDTQYF. The CDR3 coding sequence is TGTGCCAGCAGCTCCGGACCTACAGATACGCAGTATTTT.

The gene calls are TRBV15 and TRBJ2-3; TRBD1 might be the D (6 bases). The CDR3 extends over 16 amino acids. V was trimmed by 4 bases and J by 2 bases, leaving 16 bases between them. The germline gives CDR1 LNHNV, CDR2 YYDKDF (reference sequence). The CDR3 protein is CATSTAPGHYTDTQYF. In DNA form, the CDR3 reads TGTGCCACCAGCACGGCGCCGGGACACTACACAGATACGCAGTATTTT.

The chain employs TRBV7-3 and TRBJ2-5; unclear D gene. The length of the CDR3 is 14 residues. Germline-derived CDR1 and CDR2 are SGHTA and FQGTGA. V lost 1 base, J lost 7 bases, and 13 bases lay in between. The CDR3 reads CASSLMGFGTTQYF. DNA of the CDR3: TGTGCCAGCAGCTTAATGGGGTTCGGCACGACCCAGTACTTC.

This clonotype was seen a few times. The rearrangement uses TRBV20-1 and TRBJ1-3, with a weak D call TRBD1 (5 bases). Germline V CDR1 and CDR2: DFQATT, SNEGSKA (reference sequence). V dropped 0 bases and J dropped 4 bases, with 13 bases sitting between them. The CDR3 extends over 15 amino acids. This CDR3 reads CSARETQGFGNTIYF. The DNA for the CDR3 is TGCAGTGCTAGAGAAACTCAGGGTTTCGGAAACACCATATATTTT.

This clonotype was found a few times. The chain joins TRBV18 to TRBJ2-5; maybe TRBD1 (6 bases). The V end was cut by 2 bases, the J end by 5 bases, with 15 bases between. The V gene's germline CDR1 is KGHSH and CDR2 LQKENI. CDR3 length: 15 amino acids. This CDR3 reads CASSPITQGKETQYF. CDR3 bases: TGTGCCAGCTCACCAATCACGCAGGGGAAGGAGACCCAGTACTTC. Using reference TRBV18 and TRBJ2-5 for the parts outside the CDR3, the full variable domain is NAGVMQNPRHLVRRRGQEARLRCSPMKGHSHVYWYRQLPEEGLKFMVYLQKENIIDESGMPKERFSAEFPKEGPSILRIQQVVRGDSAAYFCASSPITQGKETQYFGPGTRLLVL.

This clonotype has just a few counts. This rearrangement joins TRBV14 to TRBJ1-1, with a possible D match to TRBD1 (5 bases). Trimming shortened V by 0 bases and J by 6 bases, and 11 bases separated the two germline ends. Germline assignment: CDR1 SGHDN and CDR2 FVKESK. The length of the CDR3 is 14 residues. CDR3 sequence: CASSQERGRSEAFF. The CDR3 nucleotides read TGTGCCAGCAGCCAAGAGAGGGGCAGGTCTGAAGCTTTCTTT.

CDR3 DNA: TGTGCCAGCAGCGCAGCGGGATCTACAGATACGCAGTATTTT. It codes for CASSAAGSTDTQYF. The chain is built from TRBV9 and TRBJ2-3, with 7 bases identical to TRBD2. Germline assignment: CDR1 SGDLS and CDR2 YYNGEE. The V and J ends lost 3 bases and 3 bases, in that order; junction bases with no gene match: 4. The CDR3 totals 14 residues.

The rearrangement joins TRBV18 to TRBJ2-2; D perhaps matches TRBD2 (5 bases). Germline-derived CDR1 and CDR2 are KGHSH and LQKENI. The length of the CDR3 is 14 residues. The germline V and J ends were trimmed by 3 bases and 2 bases, with 7 bases remaining between them. CDR3 protein: CASSPGINTGELFF. The CDR3 DNA reads as TGTGCCAGCTCACCCGGGATAAACACCGGGGAGCTGTTTTTT.

J is TRBJ2-1 and V is TRBV24-1; tentative D call: TRBD2 (5 bases). V lost 0 bases, J lost 7 bases, and 9 bases lay in between. Germline lookup yields CDR1 KGHDR and CDR2 SFDVKD. The CDR3 covers 14 residues. CDR3 coding DNA: TGTGCCACCAGTGATTTGCACGGCGGGAATGAGCAGTTCTTC. It specifies CATSDLHGGNEQFF.

The chain joins TRBV12-3 or TRBV12-4 to TRBJ1-3; 7 bases agree with TRBD1. With V trimmed by 5 bases and J by 2 bases, 9 bases remained unmatched. The CDR3 has 16 amino acids. The CDR3 protein is CASSLAGTAPGNTIYF. The CDR3 DNA sequence: TGTGCCAGCAGTCTCGCCGGGACAGCCCCTGGAAACACCATATATTTT.

In this sample, this clonotype turned up a few times. The chain is built from TRBV7-2 and TRBJ2-5; D is unclear. The CDR3 extends over 11 amino acids. V dropped 6 bases and J dropped 5 bases, with 7 bases sitting between them. The germline CDR1 and CDR2 sequences are SGHTA and FQGNSA. In DNA, the CDR3 is TGTGCCAGCAGTTTCCTTGAGACCCAGTACTTC. Amino acid sequence: CASSFLETQYF.

There are many counts of this clonotype. The chain couples TRBV7-2 to TRBJ1-1; D possibly corresponds to TRBD1 (5 bases). Trimming removed 5 bases at V and 1 base at J, with 14 bases between. Germline lookup yields CDR1 SGHTA and CDR2 FQGNSA. This CDR3 region has 15 residues. CDR3 sequence reads: CASSPGLAKNTEAFF. The CDR3 bases are TGTGCCAGCAGCCCGGGACTAGCAAAGAACACTGAAGCTTTCTTT.

This sequence joins TRBV5-6 and TRBJ2-3; the D gene is possibly TRBD2 (5 bases). This CDR3 comprises 13 residues. V lost 1 base and J lost 3, with 6 bases in between. Germline values: CDR1 SGHDT, CDR2 YYEEEE. CDR3 sequence (DNA): TGTGCCAGCAGCTTGACTAGAACAGATACGCAGTATTTT. It translates to CASSLTRTDTQYF.

The V call is TRBV4-2, the J call TRBJ1-1, with a possible D match to TRBD1 (5 bases). The CDR3 loop spans 15 amino acids. Trimming stripped 0 bases from V and 6 bases from J, with 14 bases between. Germline CDR1 reads LGHNA; CDR2 reads YNFKEQ. CDR3 bases: TGTGCCAGCAGCCAAGATGTGGGGCGGAGCGCTGAAGCTTTCTTT. Encoded protein: CASSQDVGRSAEAFF.

The V call is TRBV20-1, the J call TRBJ2-3; D is tentatively TRBD1 or TRBD2 (5 bases each). In germline, CDR1 is DFQATT, CDR2 SNEGSKA (reference sequence). This CDR3 region has 13 residues. V was pared by 6 bases and J by 8 bases, with 18 bases between. The CDR3 nucleotides read TGCAGTGCCGATATCTCCGGGGCAGCTACGCAGTATTTT. It translates to CSADISGAATQYF.

The V gene is TRBV7-2, the J gene TRBJ1-2; D is undetermined. This CDR3 contains 13 residues. The germline V and J ends were trimmed by 4 bases and 5 bases, with 11 bases remaining between them. CDR1 and CDR2 from the germline V gene are SGHTA and FQGNSA. Here the CDR3 DNA reads TGTGCCAGCAGCTCCCCCGGGCTTTATGGCTACACCTTC. Translating it yields CASSSPGLYGYTF. The full variable domain, completed using reference TRBV7-2 and TRBJ1-2, is GAGVSQSPSNKVTEKGKDVELRCDPISGHTALYWYRQSLGQGLEFLIYFQGNSAPDKSGLPSDRFSAERTGGSVSTLTIQRTQQEDSAVYLCASSSPGLYGYTFGSGTRLTVV.

V gene TRBV20-1 combines with J gene TRBJ1-2, with 7 nucleotides matching TRBD1. The germline gives CDR1 DFQATT, CDR2 SNEGSKA (reference sequence). V shed 6 bases and J 3 bases; nucleotides not matched to a gene: 4. This CDR3 is built from 12 residues. DNA of the CDR3: TGCAGTGCCGTCGGGACAGACTATGGCTACACCTTC. Encoded protein: CSAVGTDYGYTF.

This clonotype showed up just a few times. The chain's CDR3 is CASSLGPPGASFYGYTF. Here the CDR3 DNA reads TGTGCCAGCAGCTTAGGTCCTCCGGGAGCGTCATTCTATGGCTACACCTTC. The rearrangement uses TRBV7-2 and TRBJ1-2; D gene ambiguous. V dropped 1 base and J dropped 4 bases, with 19 bases sitting between them. The CDR3 spans 17 residues. Germline CDR1 and CDR2: SGHTA and FQGNSA. Full variable domain (outside the CDR3, taken from reference TRBV7-2 and TRBJ1-2): GAGVSQSPSNKVTEKGKDVELRCDPISGHTALYWYRQSLGQGLEFLIYFQGNSAPDKSGLPSDRFSAERTGGSVSTLTIQRTQQEDSAVYLCASSLGPPGASFYGYTFGSGTRLTVV.

The chain uses TRBV7-8 and TRBJ2-7; 7 bases align to TRBD2. The CDR3 has 16 residues. After removal of 2 bases from V and 3 bases from J, the junction contained 10 bases not matched to a gene. Germline loops: CDR1 SGHVS, CDR2 FQNEAQ. The DNA of the CDR3 is TGTGCCAGCAGCTTATCGGCGGTCCGGGAGGACTACGAGCAGTACGTC. Translated: CASSLSAVREDYEQYV.

This clonotype was seen a handful of times. This rearrangement joins TRBV7-2 to TRBJ1-2; 8 bases align to TRBD1. CDR1 and CDR2 (germline): SGHTA, FQGNSA. CDR3 length equals 15 residues. V trimming: 3 bases; J trimming: 4 bases; junction bases outside the gene matches: 7. The CDR3, as DNA: TGTGCCAGCAGCTTCCGCGGACAGGGCAGCTATGGCTACACCTTC. Translated: CASSFRGQGSYGYTF.

Only a few counts were recorded for this clonotype. The chain has TRBV7-2 and TRBJ2-2, with a possible D match to TRBD2 (6 bases). This CDR3 contains 13 residues. Trimming removed 4 bases at V and 15 bases at J, with 18 bases between. The germline V gene encodes CDR1 SGHTA and CDR2 FQGNSA. The CDR3 DNA reads as TGTGCCAGCAGCTGGGGAGGTCAGGAAGTCGTGTTTTTT. This codes for CASSWGGQEVVFF.